This T cell receptor (beta chain) was identified in a study of cytomegalovirus exposure and HLA in healthy donors. Findings and caveats of the study: 150 to 200 TCR beta chains were listed as cytomegalovirus-associated. The authors assumed roughly uniform sequencing depth across donors for presence/absence analyses.

Each donor was nominally healthy when sampled (though unrecorded immune exposures were likely). This CDR3 spans 19 amino acids. The ends were cut back, 1 base at V and 0 bases at J, with 19 bases in the middle. Germline values: CDR1 MGHRA, CDR2 YSYEKL. PCR employed 60 Vbeta and 13 Jbeta primers. Generated by immunoSEQ multiplex PCR, the TCRdb table keeps only in-frame clones and is missing some. The repertoire consists of about 160,000 clones, with over 80% occurring once and the leading ten covering roughly 6.3%. As to this clone: Its antigen is currently unknown.

The material sequenced was PBMCs. This TCR derives from a male donor in good health and CMV-seropositive. The chain recombines TRBV4-1 with TRBJ2-1; D may be TRBD2 (5 bases). The CDR3 DNA follows: TGCGCCAGCAGCCAAGGGCTCCGGATTGCGGGCCTCTCCTACAATGAGCAGTTCTTC. It encodes CASSQGLRIAGLSYNEQFF.